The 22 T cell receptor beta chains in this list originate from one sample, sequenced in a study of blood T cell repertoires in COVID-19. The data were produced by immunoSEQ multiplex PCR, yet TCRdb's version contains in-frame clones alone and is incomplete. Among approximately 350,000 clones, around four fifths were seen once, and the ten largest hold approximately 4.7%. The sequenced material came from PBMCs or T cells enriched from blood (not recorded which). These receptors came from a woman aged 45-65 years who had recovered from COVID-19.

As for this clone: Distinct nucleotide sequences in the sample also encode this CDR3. This CDR3 reads CASRTGSSYNSPLHF. Here the CDR3 DNA reads TGTGCCAGTAGAACAGGAAGCTCCTATAATTCACCCCTCCACTTT. This chain joins TRBV19 and TRBJ1-6, with D possibly matching TRBD1 (5 bases). Germline V gene sequence: CDR1 LNHDA, CDR2 SQIVND (reference sequence). CDR3 size: 15 residues. V gave up 6 bases and J gave up 0 bases, with 9 bases separating them.

The CDR3 DNA is TGTGCCGGGGCCAAGACAGGGGCTGGTTCACCCCTCCACTTT. Translated, it gives CAGAKTGAGSPLHF. The chain uses TRBV30 and TRBJ1-6, with 8 bases fitting TRBD1. This CDR3 region has 14 residues. The V gene's germline CDR1 is GTSNPN and CDR2 SVGIG (reference sequence). The V segment lost 8 bases and the J segment 9 bases; nucleotides outside the gene matches: 12.

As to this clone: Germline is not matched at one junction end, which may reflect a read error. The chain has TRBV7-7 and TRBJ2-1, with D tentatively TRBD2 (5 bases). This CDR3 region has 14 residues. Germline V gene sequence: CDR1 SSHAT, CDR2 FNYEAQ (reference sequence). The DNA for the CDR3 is TGTGCTAGCAGCTTACTTGTAGAGGGAGTTGAGCAGTTCTTC. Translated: CASSLLVEGVEQFF.

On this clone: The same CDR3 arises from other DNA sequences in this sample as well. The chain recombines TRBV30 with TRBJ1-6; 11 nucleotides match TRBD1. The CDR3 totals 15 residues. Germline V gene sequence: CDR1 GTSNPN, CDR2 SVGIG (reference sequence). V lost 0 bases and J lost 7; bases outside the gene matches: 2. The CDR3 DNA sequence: TGTGCCTGGAGTGTAGGGACAGGGGGGAATTCACCCCTCCACTTT. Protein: CAWSVGTGGNSPLHF.

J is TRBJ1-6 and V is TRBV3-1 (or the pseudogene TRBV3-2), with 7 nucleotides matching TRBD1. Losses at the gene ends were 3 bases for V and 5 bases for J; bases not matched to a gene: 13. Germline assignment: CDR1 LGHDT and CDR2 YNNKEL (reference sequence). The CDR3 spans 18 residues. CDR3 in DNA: TGTGCCAGCAGCCAGCTCCCGCCCCTAACAGGGGATAATTCACCCCTCCACTTT. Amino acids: CASSQLPPLTGDNSPLHF.

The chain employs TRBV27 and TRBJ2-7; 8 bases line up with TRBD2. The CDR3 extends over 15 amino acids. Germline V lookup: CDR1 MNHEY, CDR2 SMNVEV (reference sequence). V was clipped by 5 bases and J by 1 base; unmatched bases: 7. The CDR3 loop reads CASSPSPSGSYEQYF. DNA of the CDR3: TGTGCCAGCAGTCCCAGCCCTAGCGGGTCCTACGAGCAGTACTTC.

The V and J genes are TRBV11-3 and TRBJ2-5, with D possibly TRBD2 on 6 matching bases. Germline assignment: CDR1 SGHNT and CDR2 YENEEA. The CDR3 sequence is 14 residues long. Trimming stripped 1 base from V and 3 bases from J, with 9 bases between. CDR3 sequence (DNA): TGTGCCAGCAGCTTAGTTGGCGGGAAAGAGACCCAGTACTTC. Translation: CASSLVGGKETQYF.

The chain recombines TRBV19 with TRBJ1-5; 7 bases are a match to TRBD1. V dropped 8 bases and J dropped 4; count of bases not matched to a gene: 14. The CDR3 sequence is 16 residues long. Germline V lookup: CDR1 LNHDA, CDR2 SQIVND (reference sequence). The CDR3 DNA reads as TGTGCCAGTTCCCCGATTGTGGGGGGACAGAATCAGCCCCAGCATTTT. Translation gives CASSPIVGGQNQPQHF.

CDR3 amino acids: CASSLVTGNGYTF. DNA for the CDR3: TGTGCCAGCAGCTTAGTGACAGGGAATGGCTACACCTTC. The chain is built from TRBV7-2 and TRBJ1-2; 7 nucleotides match TRBD1. Looked up from germline, CDR1 is SGHTA and CDR2 is FQGNSA. The CDR3 contains 13 residues. The trim removed 1 base at V and 6 bases at J, leaving 2 bases unmatched. Based on the CDR3 plus reference TRBV7-2 and TRBJ1-2, the full variable domain is GAGVSQSPSNKVTEKGKDVELRCDPISGHTALYWYRQSLGQGLEFLIYFQGNSAPDKSGLPSDRFSAERTGGSVSTLTIQRTQQEDSAVYLCASSLVTGNGYTFGSGTRLTVV.

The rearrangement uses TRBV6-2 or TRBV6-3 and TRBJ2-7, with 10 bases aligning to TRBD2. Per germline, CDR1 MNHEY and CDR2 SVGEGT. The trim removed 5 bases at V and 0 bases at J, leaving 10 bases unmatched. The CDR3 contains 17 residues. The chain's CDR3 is CASSPGLAVQSSYEQYF. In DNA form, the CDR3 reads TGTGCCAGCAGTCCAGGACTAGCGGTCCAGAGCTCCTACGAGCAGTACTTC.

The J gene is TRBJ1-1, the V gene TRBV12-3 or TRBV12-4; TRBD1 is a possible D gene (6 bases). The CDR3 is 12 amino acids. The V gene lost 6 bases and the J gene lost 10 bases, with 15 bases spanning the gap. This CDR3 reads CASSYPRGGAFF. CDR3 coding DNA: TGTGCCAGCAGCTATCCCCGAGGGGGAGCTTTCTTT.

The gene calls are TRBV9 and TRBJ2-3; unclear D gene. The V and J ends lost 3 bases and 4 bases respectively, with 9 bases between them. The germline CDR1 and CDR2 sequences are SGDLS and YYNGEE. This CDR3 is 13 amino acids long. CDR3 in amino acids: CASSAPPADTQYF. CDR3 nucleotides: TGTGCCAGCAGCGCGCCCCCGGCAGATACGCAGTATTTT.

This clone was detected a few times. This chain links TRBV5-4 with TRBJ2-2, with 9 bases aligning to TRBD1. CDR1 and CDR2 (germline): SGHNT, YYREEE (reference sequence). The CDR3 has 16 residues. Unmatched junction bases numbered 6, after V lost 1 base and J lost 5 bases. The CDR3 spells CASSLLQGAWTGELFF. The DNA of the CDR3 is TGTGCCAGCAGCTTGCTACAGGGGGCTTGGACCGGGGAGCTGTTTTTT.

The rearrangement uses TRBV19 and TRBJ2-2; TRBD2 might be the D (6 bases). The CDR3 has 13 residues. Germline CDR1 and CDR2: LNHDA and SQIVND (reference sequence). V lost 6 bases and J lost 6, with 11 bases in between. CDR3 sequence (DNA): TGTGCCAGTAGCCTATCGGGGGCCGGGGAGCTGTTTTTT. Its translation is CASSLSGAGELFF.

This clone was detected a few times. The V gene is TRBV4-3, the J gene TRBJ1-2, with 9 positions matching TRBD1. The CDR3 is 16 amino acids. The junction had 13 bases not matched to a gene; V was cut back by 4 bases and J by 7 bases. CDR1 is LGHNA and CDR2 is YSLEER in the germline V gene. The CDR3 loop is CASSPGGQGRISGYTF. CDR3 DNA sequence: TGCGCCAGCAGCCCGGGGGGACAGGGTAGGATTAGTGGCTACACCTTC.

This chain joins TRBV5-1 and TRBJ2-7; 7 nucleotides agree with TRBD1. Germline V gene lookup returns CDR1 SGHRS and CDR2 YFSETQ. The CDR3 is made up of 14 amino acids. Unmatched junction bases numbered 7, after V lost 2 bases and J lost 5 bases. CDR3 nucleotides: TGCGCCAGCAGCTTCTCCGACAGGGCTCACGAGCAGTACTTC. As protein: CASSFSDRAHEQYF.

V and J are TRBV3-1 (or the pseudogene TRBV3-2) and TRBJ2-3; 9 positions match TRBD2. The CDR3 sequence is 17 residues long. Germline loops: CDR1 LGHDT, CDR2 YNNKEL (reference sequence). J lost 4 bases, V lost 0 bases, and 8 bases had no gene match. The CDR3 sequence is CASSQDPPSSGADTQYF. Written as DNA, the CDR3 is TGTGCCAGCAGCCAAGACCCCCCCTCTAGCGGGGCAGATACGCAGTATTTT.

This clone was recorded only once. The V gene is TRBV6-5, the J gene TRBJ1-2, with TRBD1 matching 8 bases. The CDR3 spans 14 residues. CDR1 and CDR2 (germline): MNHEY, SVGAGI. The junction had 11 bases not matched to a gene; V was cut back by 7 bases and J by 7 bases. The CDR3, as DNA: TGTGCCAGCACAAGTTATGGACAGGGTATTGGCTACACCTTC. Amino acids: CASTSYGQGIGYTF.

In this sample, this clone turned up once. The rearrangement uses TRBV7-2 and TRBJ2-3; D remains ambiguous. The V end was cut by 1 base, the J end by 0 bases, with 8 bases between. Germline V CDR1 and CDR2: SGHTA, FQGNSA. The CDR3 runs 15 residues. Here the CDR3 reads CASSLVTTSTDTQYF. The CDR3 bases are TGTGCCAGCAGCTTAGTCACAACCAGCACAGATACGCAGTATTTT.

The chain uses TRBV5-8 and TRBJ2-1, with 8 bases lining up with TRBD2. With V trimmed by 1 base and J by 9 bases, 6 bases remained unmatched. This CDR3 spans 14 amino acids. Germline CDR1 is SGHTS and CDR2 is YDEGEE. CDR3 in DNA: TGTGCCAGCAGCTTGTTCCAGCGGGGGAGTGAGCAGTTCTTC. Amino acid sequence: CASSLFQRGSEQFF.

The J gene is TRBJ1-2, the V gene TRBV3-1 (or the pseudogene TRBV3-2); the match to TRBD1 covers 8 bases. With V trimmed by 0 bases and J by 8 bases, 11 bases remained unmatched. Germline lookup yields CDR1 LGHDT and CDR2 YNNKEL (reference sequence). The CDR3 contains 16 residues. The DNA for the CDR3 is TGTGCCAGCAGCCAAGATCAGCAGGGGGCGGCAGGGGGCTACACCTTC. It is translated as CASSQDQQGAAGGYTF.

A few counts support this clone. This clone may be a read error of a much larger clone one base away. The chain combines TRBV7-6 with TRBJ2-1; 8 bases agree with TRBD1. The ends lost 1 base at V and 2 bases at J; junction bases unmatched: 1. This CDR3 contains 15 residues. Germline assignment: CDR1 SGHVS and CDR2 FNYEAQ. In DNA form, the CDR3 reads TGTGCCAGCAGCTTAGAGACAGGGGCCTACAATGAGCAGTTCTTC. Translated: CASSLETGAYNEQFF.